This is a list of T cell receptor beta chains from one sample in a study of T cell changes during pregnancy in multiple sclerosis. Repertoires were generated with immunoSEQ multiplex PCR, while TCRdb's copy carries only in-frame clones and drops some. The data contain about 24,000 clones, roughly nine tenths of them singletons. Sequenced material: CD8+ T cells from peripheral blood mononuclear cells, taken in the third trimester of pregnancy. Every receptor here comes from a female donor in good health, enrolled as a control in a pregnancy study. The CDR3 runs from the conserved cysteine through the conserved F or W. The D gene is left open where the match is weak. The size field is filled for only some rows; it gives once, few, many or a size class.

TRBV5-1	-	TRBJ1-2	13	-	TGCGCCAGCAGCTACACAGAAAACTATGGCTACACCTTC	CASSYTENYGYTF
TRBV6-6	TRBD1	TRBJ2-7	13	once	TGTGCCAGCAGGAACAGGGGGGAGGACGAGCAGTACTTC	CASRNRGEDEQYF
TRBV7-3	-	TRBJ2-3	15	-	TGTGCCAGCAGCTCGGCAATTTCAGGGGTGAATACGCAGTATTTT	CASSSAISGVNTQYF
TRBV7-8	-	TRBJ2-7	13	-	TGTGCCAGCAGCTTAGGAGGAACCTACGAGCAGTACTTC	CASSLGGTYEQYF
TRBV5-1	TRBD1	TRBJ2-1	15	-	TGCGCTAGCAGCTTGGAAGGGACAGGGGGCAATGAGCAGTTCTTC	CASSLEGTGGNEQFF
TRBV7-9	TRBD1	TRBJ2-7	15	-	TGTGCCAGCAGCACGCAGGGACAGAAGTCCTACGAGCAGTACTTC	CASSTQGQKSYEQYF
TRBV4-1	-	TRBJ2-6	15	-	TGCGCCAGCAGCCATCTCCGTCAGGGGGCCAACGTCCTGACTTTC	CASSHLRQGANVLTF
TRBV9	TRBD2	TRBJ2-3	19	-	TGTGCCAGCAGCGAAGAGGGGGGGGCTAGCGGGACTGGCACAGATACGCAGTATTTT	CASSEEGGASGTGTDTQYF
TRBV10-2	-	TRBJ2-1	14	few	TGCGCCAGCAGTTTCCAGGGGGAGGCAAATGAGCAGTTCTTC	CASSFQGEANEQFF
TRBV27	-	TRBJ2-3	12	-	TGTGCCAGCAGTTACCCGGGGGATACGCAGTATTTT	CASSYPGDTQYF
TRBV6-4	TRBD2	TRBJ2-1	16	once	TGTGCCAGCAGTGACTCAGGCCTAGCGGGCTACAATGAGCAGTTCTTC	CASSDSGLAGYNEQFF
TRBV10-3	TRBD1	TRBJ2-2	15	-	TGTGCCATACAGGGGGCCGAAACGAACACCGGGGAGCTGTTTTTT	CAIQGAETNTGELFF
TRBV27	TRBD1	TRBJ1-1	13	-	TGTGCCAGCAGCCCGGGACAGGGGACTGAAGCTTTCTTT	CASSPGQGTEAFF
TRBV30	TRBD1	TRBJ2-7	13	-	TGTGCCTGTCATGGACAGGGATCCTACGAGCAGTACTTC	CACHGQGSYEQYF
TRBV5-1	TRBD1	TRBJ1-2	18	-	TGCGCCAGCAGCTCACTCGGACAGGGGGCTTTGGCTAACTATGGCTACACCTTC	CASSSLGQGALANYGYTF
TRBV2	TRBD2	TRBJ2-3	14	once	TGTGCCAGCAGTGCGAGCGGGAACCGCAATACGCAGTATTTT	CASSASGNRNTQYF
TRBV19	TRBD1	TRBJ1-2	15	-	TGTGCCAGTAGTCCCACAGGGGGTCTCTTGTCTGGCTACACCTTC	CASSPTGGLLSGYTF
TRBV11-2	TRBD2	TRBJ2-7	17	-	TGTGCCAGCAGCTTATCAGGTCTTGTTGGGACTAACTACGAGCAGTACTTC	CASSLSGLVGTNYEQYF
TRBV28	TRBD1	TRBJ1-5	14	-	TGTGCCAGCAGGGGACAGGGCCAGGATCAGCCCCAGCATTTT	CASRGQGQDQPQHF
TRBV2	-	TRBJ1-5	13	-	TGTGCCAGCAGTGGAGGGGGTTATCAGCCCCAGCATTTT	CASSGGGYQPQHF
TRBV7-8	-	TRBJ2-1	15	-	TGTGCCAGCAGCCAGACTGCCGGGACAAAGAATGAGCAGTTCTTC	CASSQTAGTKNEQFF
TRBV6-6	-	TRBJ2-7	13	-	TGTGCCAGCAGTAGTAGCGGAGGCTACGAGCAGTACTTC	CASSSSGGYEQYF
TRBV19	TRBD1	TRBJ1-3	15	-	TGTGCCAGTAGTGAGAGGACAGGGGCTGGAAACACCATATATTTT	CASSERTGAGNTIYF
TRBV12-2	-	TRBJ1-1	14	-	TGTGCAAGTCGCGGTAGAACGCAGGAACATGGGGCTTTCTTT	CASRGRTQEHGAFF
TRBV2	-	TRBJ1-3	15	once	TGTGCCAGCAGCTACACAGGGAGCTCTGGAAACACCATATATTTT	CASSYTGSSGNTIYF
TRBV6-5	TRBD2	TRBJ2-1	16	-	TGTGCCAGCAGTTACCAGCGGGGGGGGCTTGTCAATGAGCAGTTCTTC	CASSYQRGGLVNEQFF
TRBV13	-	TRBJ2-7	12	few	TGTGCCAGCAGCTTGTCCAAATACGAGCAGTACTTC	CASSLSKYEQYF
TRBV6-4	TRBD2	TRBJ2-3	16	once	TGTGCCAGCAGTGGGACTAGCGGGGGGGCCACAGATACGCAGTATTTT	CASSGTSGGATDTQYF
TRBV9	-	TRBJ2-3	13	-	TGTGCCAGCAGCGTAGCTCGGTTAGATACGCAGTATTTT	CASSVARLDTQYF
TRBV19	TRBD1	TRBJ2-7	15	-	TGTGCCAGTAGTATTCCGGGACAGGGAATCTACGAGCAGTACTTC	CASSIPGQGIYEQYF
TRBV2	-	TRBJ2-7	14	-	TGTGCCAGCAGTCTCGGGACACGGAGCCACGAGCAGTACTTC	CASSLGTRSHEQYF
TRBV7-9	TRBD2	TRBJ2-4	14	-	TGTGCCAGCAGTTTCAGCGGGGGGTTAAACATTCAGTACTTC	CASSFSGGLNIQYF
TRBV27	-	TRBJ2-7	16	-	TGTGCCAGCAGTTGGACCGTCTCGGACTACGTCTACGAGCAGTACTTC	CASSWTVSDYVYEQYF
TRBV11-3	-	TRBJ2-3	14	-	TGTGCCAGCAGCTTAGGGACAGGCACAGATACGCAGTATTTT	CASSLGTGTDTQYF
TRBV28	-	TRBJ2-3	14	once	TGTGCCAGCAGCTCGACGCGGGTTCGGGATACGCAGTATTTT	CASSSTRVRDTQYF
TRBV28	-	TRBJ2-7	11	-	TGTGCCAGCAGGGGCGTTTACGAGCAGTACTTC	CASRGVYEQYF
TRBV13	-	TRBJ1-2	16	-	TGTGCCAGCAGCTTAACGGAGGACGGAAGTAACTATGGCTACACCTTC	CASSLTEDGSNYGYTF